Below, 22 T cell receptor beta chains from the same sample are listed, as sequenced in a study of blood T cell repertoires in COVID-19. The protocol was immunoSEQ multiplex PCR, while the TCRdb copy is restricted to in-frame clones and leaves out a portion. The table includes about 170,000 clones, approximately 82% detected once. The sequencing input was peripheral blood. The source of these receptors is a woman in her seventies who had recovered from COVID-19.

The gene calls are TRBV7-3 and TRBJ1-2; possible D gene TRBD1, 5 bases. V was pared by 8 bases and J by 5 bases, with 18 bases between. Per the germline V gene, CDR1 is SGHTA and CDR2 is FQGTGA. The CDR3 length is 14 residues. The DNA of the CDR3 is TGTGCCAGCGCATCCGGCAGGGTAGCATATGGCTACACCTTC. Translation: CASASGRVAYGYTF. Looking up the rest from reference TRBV7-3 and TRBJ1-2 gives the full variable domain: GAGVSQTPSNKVTEKGKYVELRCDPISGHTALYWYRQSLGQGPEFLIYFQGTGAADDSGLPNDRFFAVRPEGSVSTLKIQRTERGDSAVYLCASASGRVAYGYTFGSGTRLTVV.

The rearrangement joins TRBV5-6 to TRBJ1-6; D is unclear. CDR1 and CDR2 (germline): SGHDT, YYEEEE. The V gene lost 4 bases and the J gene lost 0 bases, with 11 bases spanning the gap. The length of the CDR3 is 16 residues. DNA for the CDR3: TGTGCCAGCAGCGAGAATACGGGCTCCTATAATTCACCCCTCCACTTT. Its translation is CASSENTGSYNSPLHF.

This clone turned up a few times. This chain links TRBV6-2 or TRBV6-3 with TRBJ1-1; D unresolved. The ends were cut back, 5 bases at V and 5 bases at J, with 12 bases in the middle. Looked up from germline, CDR1 is MNHEY and CDR2 is SVGEGT. This CDR3 comprises 13 residues. CDR3 region: CASSTGSATEAFF. As DNA, the CDR3 is TGTGCCAGCAGTACGGGATCTGCGACTGAAGCTTTCTTT.

The genes are TRBV19 and TRBJ2-3, with 9 nucleotides matching TRBD2. CDR1 is LNHDA, CDR2 SQIVND, per germline (reference sequence). Trimming cost V 3 bases and J 2 bases; bases outside gene matches: 9. The CDR3 length is 17 residues. CDR3 protein: CASSIWASGEDTDTQYF. As DNA, the CDR3 is TGTGCCAGTAGTATCTGGGCTAGCGGGGAGGACACAGATACGCAGTATTTT. Filled out from reference TRBV19 and TRBJ2-3, the complete variable domain reads DGGITQSPKYLFRKEGQNVTLSCEQNLNHDAMYWYRQDPGQGLRLIYYSQIVNDFQKGDIAEGYSVSREKKESFPLTVTSAQKNPTAFYLCASSIWASGEDTDTQYFGPGTRLTVL.

This clone was seen only once. The chain combines TRBV9 with TRBJ2-7; 8 positions agree with TRBD2. The CDR3 loop spans 13 amino acids. J gave up 5 bases and V 7 bases, and 8 bases lay outside the gene matches. The germline CDR1 and CDR2 sequences are SGDLS and YYNGEE. The CDR3 region is CASGPGGADEQYF. For the CDR3, the DNA is TGTGCCAGCGGCCCGGGAGGGGCGGACGAGCAGTACTTC. The complete variable domain, with remaining parts taken from reference TRBV9 and TRBJ2-7, reads DSGVTQTPKHLITATGQRVTLRCSPRSGDLSVYWYQQSLDQGLQFLIQYYNGEERAKGNILERFSAQQFPDLHSELNLSSLELGDSALYFCASGPGGADEQYFGPGTRLTVT.

This clone has only one observation. This chain links TRBV7-9 with TRBJ1-4; 7 nucleotides match TRBD1. Trimming took 5 bases from V and 13 from J; bases not matched to a gene: 13. Germline values: CDR1 SEHNR, CDR2 FQNEAQ (reference sequence). This CDR3 is built from 14 residues. CDR3 DNA: TGTGCCAGCAGCCGCGGAAGGGGGCCCCAGGGACTGTTTTTT. This sequence encodes CASSRGRGPQGLFF. Looking up the rest from reference TRBV7-9 and TRBJ1-4 gives the full variable domain: DTGVSQNPRHKITKRGQNVTFRCDPISEHNRLYWYRQTLGQGPEFLTYFQNEAQLEKSRLLSDRFSAERPKGSFSTLEIQRTEQGDSAMYLCASSRGRGPQGLFFGSGTQLSVL.

The chain recombines TRBV30 with TRBJ1-5; D perhaps matches TRBD1 (6 bases). V was trimmed by 0 bases and J by 7 bases, leaving 19 bases between them. The CDR3 is 16 amino acids. Germline assignment: CDR1 GTSNPN and CDR2 SVGIG (reference sequence). CDR3 in amino acids: CAWSVGRPGEGQPQHF. Written as DNA, the CDR3 is TGTGCCTGGAGTGTAGGTCGGCCAGGGGAAGGACAGCCCCAGCATTTT.

The V call is TRBV7-2, the J call TRBJ1-1; D is uncertain. The V and J ends lost 5 bases and 0 bases respectively, with 13 bases between them. Germline V lookup: CDR1 SGHTA, CDR2 FQGNSA. The CDR3 consists of 15 residues. The CDR3 DNA is TGTGCCAGCAGCCCCCGACACCTAATGAACACTGAAGCTTTCTTT. As protein: CASSPRHLMNTEAFF.

The V and J genes are TRBV5-4 and TRBJ2-3; 10 nucleotides align to TRBD2. This CDR3 comprises 15 residues. J gave up 5 bases and V 5 bases, and 8 bases lay outside the gene matches. The V gene's germline CDR1 is SGHNT and CDR2 YYREEE (reference sequence). The CDR3 protein is CASRLAGVLGDTQYF. The CDR3 DNA sequence: TGTGCCAGCAGGCTAGCGGGAGTATTGGGAGATACGCAGTATTTT.

The J gene is TRBJ1-2, the V gene TRBV5-4; 10 bases agree with TRBD1. The trim removed 0 bases at V and 8 bases at J, leaving 7 bases unmatched. The CDR3 runs 15 residues. Germline CDR1 SGHNT, CDR2 YYREEE (reference sequence). CDR3 DNA: TGTGCCAGCAGCTTGGGGACAGGGGGGCAGGACGGCTACACCTTC. Its protein product is CASSLGTGGQDGYTF.

The rearrangement uses TRBV6-4 and TRBJ1-1; no reliable D call. V was cut by 6 bases and J by 1 base, with 15 bases left in between. This CDR3 spans 15 amino acids. The germline gives CDR1 MRHNA, CDR2 SNTAGT. The DNA of the CDR3 is TGTGCCAGCAGGATAACAGCGGGAAGGAACACTGAAGCTTTCTTT. Translating gives CASRITAGRNTEAFF.

The chain is built from TRBV4-3 and TRBJ2-7; D perhaps matches TRBD1 (5 bases). Per germline, CDR1 LGHNA and CDR2 YSLEER. V was clipped by 5 bases and J by 1 base, with 12 bases between them. The CDR3 extends over 14 amino acids. CDR3 nucleotides: TGCGCCAGCAGCGGGGCTAGTCCTTCCTACGAGCAGTACTTC. It translates to CASSGASPSYEQYF.

The chain employs TRBV7-9 and TRBJ1-2; 10 positions agree with TRBD1. Germline CDR1 SEHNR, CDR2 FQNEAQ (reference sequence). Trimming at V came to 5 bases and at J to 4 bases, leaving 10 bases not matched to a gene. This CDR3 is built from 16 residues. The CDR3 loop is CASSKRQGAPGYGYTF. The DNA for the CDR3 is TGTGCCAGCAGCAAAAGACAGGGGGCGCCGGGCTATGGCTACACCTTC.

The genes are TRBV2 and TRBJ1-5; 8 bases agree with TRBD1. In germline, CDR1 is SNHLY, CDR2 FYNNEI. The CDR3 is 14 amino acids. J lost 7 bases, V lost 6 bases, and 8 bases had no gene match. CDR3 sequence reads: CASSVQGARQPQHF. As DNA, the CDR3 is TGTGCCAGCAGCGTGCAGGGGGCGCGGCAGCCCCAGCATTTT.

This chain joins TRBV6-4 and TRBJ1-1; D might be TRBD1 (6 bases). Per germline, CDR1 MRHNA and CDR2 SNTAGT. The CDR3 extends over 15 amino acids. V shed 4 bases and J shed 1 base, with 13 bases lying between them. CDR3 sequence: CASSGDRLRNTEAFF. For the CDR3, the DNA is TGTGCCAGCAGTGGCGACAGGTTGAGGAACACTGAAGCTTTCTTT.

The chain employs TRBV19 and TRBJ1-6, with 8 bases lining up with TRBD1. The CDR3 has 15 residues. V shed 5 bases, J shed 9 bases, and the junction held 9 bases outside the gene matches. Germline CDR1 LNHDA, CDR2 SQIVND (reference sequence). The CDR3 is CASSPQGATGSPLHF. CDR3 bases: TGTGCCAGTAGTCCGCAGGGGGCTACTGGTTCACCCCTCCACTTT.

V gene TRBV15 combines with J gene TRBJ2-5, with D tentatively TRBD2 (5 bases). This CDR3 has 13 amino acids. In germline, CDR1 is LNHNV, CDR2 YYDKDF (reference sequence). V was clipped by 6 bases and J by 0 bases, with 8 bases between them. CDR3 nucleotide sequence: TGTGCCACCAGGGTGGGAGACCAAGAGACCCAGTACTTC. This translates into CATRVGDQETQYF.

This clone was counted a single time. V and J are TRBV5-1 and TRBJ1-4; TRBD1 matches 10 bases. Trimming cost V 5 bases and J 7 bases; bases outside gene matches: 5. CDR3 size: 14 residues. Germline V gene sequence: CDR1 SGHRS, CDR2 YFSETQ. The CDR3 DNA follows: TGCGCCAGCAGAGGGGGACAGGGGAGTGAAAAACTGTTTTTT. Encoded protein: CASRGGQGSEKLFF.

The chain carries TRBV5-4 and TRBJ2-3; 12 bases align to TRBD2. Losses at the gene ends were 4 bases for V and 4 bases for J; bases not matched to a gene: 7. CDR1 is SGHNT and CDR2 is YYREEE in the germline V gene (reference sequence). This CDR3 contains 16 residues. CDR3 coding DNA: TGTGCCAGCAGCGGTCCTAGCGGGAGGGGAGCAGATACGCAGTATTTT. Translated: CASSGPSGRGADTQYF.

The V call is TRBV27, the J call TRBJ2-3; 12 bases match TRBD2. The V and J ends lost 6 bases and 2 bases, in that order; junction bases with no gene match: 12. Germline loops: CDR1 MNHEY, CDR2 SMNVEV (reference sequence). This CDR3 is built from 18 residues. The CDR3 DNA is TGTGCCAGCAGGACCCCGGGACTAGCGGGTCCCACCACAGATACGCAGTATTTT. It yields the protein CASRTPGLAGPTTDTQYF.

The chain is built from TRBV2 and TRBJ2-2; 8 bases map to TRBD1. J gave up 3 bases and V 4 bases, and 7 bases lay outside the gene matches. CDR3 length equals 16 residues. Germline lookup yields CDR1 SNHLY and CDR2 FYNNEI. The CDR3 reads CASSGGQGWDTGELFF. The CDR3, as DNA: TGTGCCAGCAGTGGAGGACAGGGTTGGGACACCGGGGAGCTGTTTTTT. The complete variable domain, with remaining parts taken from reference TRBV2 and TRBJ2-2, reads EPEVTQTPSHQVTQMGQEVILRCVPISNHLYFYWYRQILGQKVEFLVSFYNNEISEKSEIFDDQFSVERPDGSNFTLKIRSTKLEDSAMYFCASSGGQGWDTGELFFGEGSRLTVL.

With regard to this clone: This clone may be a read error of a much larger clone one base away. V usage is TRBV6-5 and J usage is TRBJ1-2, with TRBD1 as a possible D gene (6 bases). Germline V gives CDR1 MNHEY, CDR2 SVGAGI. Trimming removed 6 bases at V and 0 bases at J, with 8 bases between. The CDR3 runs 13 residues. The CDR3 sequence: CASSPGANYGYTF. CDR3 nucleotides: TGTGCCAGCAGCCCAGGGGCTAACTATGGCTACACCTTC.